These T cell receptor beta chains were read from a single sample in a study of blood T cell repertoires in COVID-19. The repertoire was sequenced with immunoSEQ multiplex PCR; TCRdb's copy has only in-frame clones and lacks some. The table records tens of thousands of clones, around 86% of them present only once. Material: peripheral blood. Receptors were obtained from a human donor with active COVID-19. The donor label of this sample is uncertain. Both conserved end residues are trimmed from each CDR3. A row's size may be missing; if present it is once, few, many or a size class.

size: few
V: TRBV6-6
J: TRBJ1-1
CDR3: ASSYTLTGRTEAF

size: .
V: TRBV25-1
J: TRBJ2-7
CDR3: ASRDNTRVRGTYEQY

size: .
V: TRBV6-5
J: TRBJ1-2
CDR3: ASSYSGQKYGYT

size: .
V: TRBV7-3
J: TRBJ2-3
CDR3: ASSLGLVGDTQY

size: few
V: TRBV11-3
J: TRBJ2-6
CDR3: ASSQRPGTYGANVLT

size: .
V: TRBV7-9
J: TRBJ2-3
CDR3: ASTSGSTDTQY

size: .
V: TRBV7-8
J: TRBJ2-7
CDR3: ASSLSTGYYEQY

size: once
V: TRBV12-5
J: TRBJ2-3
CDR3: ASGPGIRTDTQY

size: .
V: TRBV2
J: TRBJ2-1
CDR3: ASSEVRQGNEQF

size: .
V: TRBV9
J: TRBJ1-1
CDR3: ASSVDGGADTEAF

size: once
V: TRBV5-6
J: TRBJ2-5
CDR3: ASSEQASQETQY

size: .
V: TRBV19
J: TRBJ1-1
CDR3: ASSTYYRDMNTEAF

size: once
V: TRBV6-5
J: TRBJ2-5
CDR3: ASSFRDMY

size: .
V: TRBV11-2
J: TRBJ2-1
CDR3: ASRRTSGPYDEQF

size: .
V: TRBV19
J: TRBJ1-2
CDR3: ASSTDRVGGYT

size: .
V: TRBV4-3
J: TRBJ2-7
CDR3: ASSQDWAGGYEQY

size: .
V: TRBV19
J: TRBJ2-7
CDR3: ASSIGGVVYEQY

size: .
V: TRBV7-2
J: TRBJ2-7
CDR3: ASSPTGGDYEQY

size: .
V: TRBV11-2
J: TRBJ2-1
CDR3: ASSLGQDNEQF

size: .
V: TRBV10-3
J: TRBJ2-1
CDR3: AIRMTGGDNEQF

size: .
V: TRBV24-1
J: TRBJ1-1
CDR3: ATRGGDRACSMNTEAF

size: .
V: TRBV5-1
J: TRBJ2-3
CDR3: ASSGLGLAGGPPDTQY

size: .
V: TRBV5-8
J: TRBJ2-7
CDR3: ASSLQGRDEQY